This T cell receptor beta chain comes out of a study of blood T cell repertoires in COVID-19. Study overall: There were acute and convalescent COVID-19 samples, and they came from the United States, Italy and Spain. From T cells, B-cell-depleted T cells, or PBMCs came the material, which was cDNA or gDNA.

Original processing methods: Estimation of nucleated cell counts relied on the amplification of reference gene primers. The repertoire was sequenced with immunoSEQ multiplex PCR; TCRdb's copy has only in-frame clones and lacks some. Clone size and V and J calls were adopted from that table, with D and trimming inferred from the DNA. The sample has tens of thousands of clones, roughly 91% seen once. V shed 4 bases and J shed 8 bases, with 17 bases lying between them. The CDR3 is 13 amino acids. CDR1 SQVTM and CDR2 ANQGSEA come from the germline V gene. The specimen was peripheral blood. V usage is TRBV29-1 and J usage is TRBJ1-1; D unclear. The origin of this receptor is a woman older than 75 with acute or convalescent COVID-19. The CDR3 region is CSVVFPGLTEAFF. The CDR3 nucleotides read TGCAGCGTTGTTTTCCCCGGACTAACGGAAGCTTTCTTT.